The clone carrying this T cell receptor (beta chain) was counted between two and nine times. What it binds is not known. This table comes from immunoSEQ multiplex PCR, and its TCRdb copy is limited to in-frame clones, with some not included. The sample yields 160,000 or so clones, just under 90% seen once. This entry is derived from a study of cytomegalovirus exposure and HLA in healthy donors. Study-level results: Investigators reported more than 150 TCR beta chains as tied to cytomegalovirus. In vitro, a few CMV-associated chains proved specific for CMV antigens.

J was trimmed by 0 bases and V by 6 bases; bases with no gene match: 4. CDR1 is SNHLY, CDR2 FYNNEI, per germline. The CDR3 runs to 14 residues. A roughly 120-subject validation cohort, separate from the 666-subject first cohort, supplied the donors. This receptor was identified in a woman in her twenties or thirties in good health and CMV-seronegative. Sequencing was performed on PBMCs. The chain combines TRBV2 with TRBJ2-7; 8 bases map to TRBD1. In DNA form, the CDR3 reads TGTGCCAGCAGGGGACAGGTCCGCTCCTACGAGCAGTACTTC. It encodes CASRGQVRSYEQYF.